This T cell receptor beta chain emerged from a study of metastatic and nonmetastatic thyroid tumors. Study information: Where malignant and benign thyroid patients were concerned, repertoires were compared across blood and tumor or nodule tissue.

As to this clone: Its cognate antigen is unknown. The junction shows a germline mismatch at one end, possibly a read error.

Study findings and constraints: A significant increase in TCR beta diversity was reportedly seen in malignant thyroid tumors relative to benign nodules, in blood and tumor.

Not a single patient had been given any form of treatment at any point before undergoing thyroid surgery. CDR1 is SGHRS, CDR2 YFSETQ, per germline. The length of the CDR3 is 15 residues. TCRdb re-called clones via MiXCR from the PCR reads. Here the sample spans some 28,000 clones, over 15% being singletons. This clonotype was obtained from a female donor with papillary thyroid cancer or a benign thyroid nodule (not recorded which). Some clones in this sample may be carry-over from other donors' samples. Specimen: blood. The chain employs TRBV5-1 and TRBJ1-3; tentative D call: TRBD1 (5 bases). The CDR3 DNA reads as TGCGCTAGCAGCTTGGTGGGGGACTCTGGAAACACCATATATTTT. As protein: CASSLVGDSGNTIYF.